The source of this T cell receptor beta chain is a study of blood T cell repertoires in COVID-19 (dated by TCRdb to about 2020). Study-wide context: Collaborator samples came from the United States, Italy and Spain and covered acute and convalescent phases of COVID-19. Deeply sampled blood TCRbeta repertoires from subjects exposed to, actively infected with, or recovered from COVID-19 were included in the dataset. Where available, HLA class I and class II types were obtained from metadata supplied by the sample provider rather than from assay-based typing. The repertoires were released in a freely available public database meant as a resource for research on the immune response to SARS-CoV-2. The material from the prospective study consisted of cDNA or gDNA derived from T cells, B-cell-depleted T cells, or PBMCs. Sample metadata almost always included a de-identified subject ID, COVID-19 status, age in years and sex. The samples were drawn from two sources: the first 160 participants of the ongoing ImmuneRACE study, and 1,000 to 1,500 subjects contributed by 6 global collaborators. Paper-wide results and their limitations: How much clinical and demographic metadata was included differed by source and by participant, and the metadata was provided uncurated.

The germline V gene encodes CDR1 MNHEY and CDR2 SMNVEV (reference sequence). Including the terminal cysteine and phenylalanine, the CDR3 comprises 15 residues. Only CDR3 DNA is held: 45 bases, read in frame from base 1. From V the trimming removes 5 bases and from J it removes 3 bases, while the gene matches leave 8 bases of the junction unaccounted for. The immunoSEQ Assay, a bias-controlled multiplex PCR, was used to amplify TCRbeta CDR3 regions from genomic DNA. The authors processed their data as follows. Within the assay, amplification of reference gene primers was used to estimate how many nucleated cells each sample contained. To quantify the absolute abundance of each unique TCRbeta CDR3 rearrangement, sequence reads were collapsed and filtered. Productive Simpson clonality was computed per sample as the square root of Simpson's diversity index over productive rearrangements. Entries here come from immuneACCESS through TCRdb and include only in-frame sequences with V and J called. Some clones fail to appear in such tables; in the studies checked, an unresolved V gene covers under half of the shortfall, and the cause of the remainder is unknown. That table furnishes V, J and clone size, whereas the DNA furnished D and trimming. Present in this sample are tens of thousands of clones, over 75% of which were seen just once. The ten largest clones represent approximately 14% of the sample.

The collaborating institutions used their own protocols to collect whole blood in K2EDTA tubes. Collaborator samples were shipped for TCRbeta analysis as frozen whole blood, isolated PBMCs, or DNA extracted from either sample type. Concerning this clone itself: No antigen is known for it. Base qualities were left out, and no much larger clone turns up one base away.

The origin of this receptor is a woman between 65 and 79 years old with acute or convalescent COVID-19. The specimen sequenced was peripheral blood. The chain joins TRBV27 to TRBJ2-5; 8 of the junction bases match TRBD1. The DNA sequence is given as TGTGCCAGCAGTATCCTCGGACAGGGAGAAGAGACCCAGTACTTC. Translation gives CASSILGQGEETQYF.